This passage covers 15 T cell receptor beta chains from one sample sequenced in a study of blood T cell repertoires in COVID-19. Clones were sequenced by immunoSEQ multiplex PCR, and TCRdb holds only the in-frame ones, with some missing. Of about 370,000 clones in the sample, roughly 86% are singletons; the top ten hold less than 2%. Material for sequencing was PBMCs or T cells enriched from blood (not recorded which). Every receptor here comes from a woman under 40 who had recovered from COVID-19.

The rearrangement links TRBV3-1 (or the pseudogene TRBV3-2) to TRBJ1-1; 7 nucleotides line up with TRBD1. With V trimmed by 3 bases and J by 8 bases, 12 bases remained unmatched. This CDR3 has 15 amino acids. Germline V gene sequence: CDR1 LGHDT, CDR2 YNNKEL (reference sequence). The CDR3 DNA is TGTGCCAGCAGCCATCGGGCAGGGGGAAGACCAGAAGCTTTCTTT. Its translation is CASSHRAGGRPEAFF.

The rearrangement joins TRBV7-2 to TRBJ1-1; D might be TRBD1 (6 bases). The germline V and J ends were trimmed by 5 bases and 0 bases, with 19 bases remaining between them. Germline V gene data show CDR1 as SGHTA and CDR2 as FQGNSA. This CDR3 is 17 amino acids long. For the CDR3, the DNA is TGTGCCAGCAGCCCGACGGGGGGCAACGGCATGAACACTGAAGCTTTCTTT. Protein: CASSPTGGNGMNTEAFF.

This chain uses TRBV7-2 with TRBJ2-7; a possible D gene is TRBD2 (6 bases). Deletions cut 5 bases from V and 4 bases from J, with 18 bases between. Germline loops: CDR1 SGHTA, CDR2 FQGNSA. This CDR3 has 15 residues. In DNA form, the CDR3 reads TGTGCCAGCAGCACAGAGCTATTCGGGAGATACGAGCAGTACTTC. Its translation: CASSTELFGRYEQYF.

This chain links TRBV5-5 with TRBJ1-5; TRBD1 matches 11 bases. The germline CDR1 and CDR2 sequences are SGHKS and YYEKEE (reference sequence). The CDR3 covers 16 residues. Germline trimming cut 2 bases from V and 6 bases from J; bases unmatched to any gene: 7. Here the CDR3 DNA reads TGTGCCAGCAGCTTCAGGGACAGGGGGGGCGGTCAGCCCCAGCATTTT. It translates to CASSFRDRGGGQPQHF.

J is TRBJ1-5 and V is TRBV27; D unresolved. This CDR3 has 12 amino acids. The V gene lost 3 bases and the J gene lost 3 bases, with 3 bases spanning the gap. CDR1 and CDR2 (germline): MNHEY, SMNVEV (reference sequence). The CDR3 coding sequence is TGTGCCAGCAGTTTTAACAATCAGCCCCAGCATTTT. It yields the protein CASSFNNQPQHF.

The chain combines TRBV11-2 with TRBJ2-1, with TRBD2 matching over 8 bases. The CDR3 totals 15 residues. Germline lookup yields CDR1 SGHAT and CDR2 FQNNGV. Trimming took 3 bases from V and 2 from J; bases not matched to a gene: 3. CDR3 loop: CASSFTSGPYNEQFF. As DNA, the CDR3 is TGTGCCAGCAGCTTCACTAGCGGACCCTACAATGAGCAGTTCTTC.

V is TRBV10-3 and J is TRBJ1-3; TRBD1 might be the D (5 bases). The CDR3 length is 14 residues. The ends were cut back, 3 bases at V and 4 bases at J, with 10 bases in the middle. The V gene's germline CDR1 is ENHRY and CDR2 SYGVKD. The CDR3 loop reads CAISDQGRGNTIYF. CDR3 nucleotides: TGTGCCATCAGTGATCAGGGTCGGGGAAACACCATATATTTT.

This chain links TRBV7-2 with TRBJ1-3, with D unresolved. The CDR3 totals 16 residues. CDR1 and CDR2 (germline): SGHTA, FQGNSA. Trimming stripped 4 bases from V and 2 bases from J, with 15 bases between. The CDR3 loop is CASSSDKLRAGNTIYF. As DNA, the CDR3 is TGTGCCAGCAGCTCCGATAAATTACGGGCTGGAAACACCATATATTTT.

This clone has just one count. The chain carries TRBV6-2 or TRBV6-3 and TRBJ1-1; D is unresolved. The V end was cut by 5 bases, the J end by 7 bases, with 17 bases between. There are 14 residues in the CDR3. The V gene's germline CDR1 is MNHEY and CDR2 SVGEGT. The CDR3 nucleotides are TGTGCCAGCAGTATATCCGCCAGACTTCTTGAAGCTTTCTTT. It yields the protein CASSISARLLEAFF.

This chain joins TRBV19 and TRBJ2-4; 8 bases agree with TRBD1. J lost 1 base, V lost 5 bases, and 7 bases had no gene match. This CDR3 is built from 16 residues. CDR1 and CDR2 (germline): LNHDA, SQIVND (reference sequence). The CDR3 protein is CASSRQGAGAKNIQYF. For the CDR3, the DNA is TGTGCCAGTAGTCGGCAGGGGGCCGGGGCCAAAAACATTCAGTACTTC.

The rearrangement links TRBV6-5 to TRBJ1-1; no reliable D call. The CDR3 totals 14 residues. The germline V and J ends were trimmed by 2 bases and 6 bases, with 13 bases remaining between them. Germline lookup yields CDR1 MNHEY and CDR2 SVGAGI. CDR3 nucleotide sequence: TGTGCCAGCAGTTACGTTCCAGGCGGGGCTGAAGCTTTCTTT. Protein: CASSYVPGGAEAFF.

V usage is TRBV5-6 and J usage is TRBJ1-4; D unresolved. Between the trimmed V and J ends, which lost 4 bases and 2 bases, there was a span of 9 bases. The CDR3 is 14 amino acids. Germline V lookup: CDR1 SGHDT, CDR2 YYEEEE. The CDR3 coding sequence is TGTGCCAGCAGCGAACTACGGACTAATGAAAAACTGTTTTTT. This gives the protein CASSELRTNEKLFF.

This clone was seen just once. J is TRBJ1-1 and V is TRBV2; perhaps TRBD1 as D (5 bases). The V and J ends lost 6 bases and 1 base respectively, with 12 bases between them. CDR3 length: 14 amino acids. CDR1 and CDR2 (germline): SNHLY, FYNNEI. CDR3 amino acids: CASSQATGNTEAFF. The CDR3 DNA sequence: TGTGCCAGCAGCCAAGCTACAGGGAACACTGAAGCTTTCTTT. The full variable domain, its missing parts supplied by reference TRBV2 and TRBJ1-1, is EPEVTQTPSHQVTQMGQEVILRCVPISNHLYFYWYRQILGQKVEFLVSFYNNEISEKSEIFDDQFSVERPDGSNFTLKIRSTKLEDSAMYFCASSQATGNTEAFFGQGTRLTVV.

The J gene is TRBJ2-3, the V gene TRBV9, with D unclear. V lost 4 bases and J lost 2, with 14 bases in between. The germline gives CDR1 SGDLS, CDR2 YYNGEE. The CDR3 contains 15 residues. The CDR3 region is CASSFHSKLTDTQYF. DNA of the CDR3: TGTGCCAGCAGCTTCCACAGCAAGCTCACAGATACGCAGTATTTT.

The V gene is TRBV5-4, the J gene TRBJ2-7, with D maybe TRBD2 (6 bases). The CDR3 has 16 residues. Germline CDR1 and CDR2: SGHNT and YYREEE (reference sequence). Trimming left V 4 bases short and J 0 bases short, with 17 bases between. In DNA form, the CDR3 reads TGTGCCAGCAGCCCAACCGGAGGGTGGTTCTCCTACGAGCAGTACTTC. Protein: CASSPTGGWFSYEQYF.